The rows below give T cell receptor beta chains drawn from one sample of a study of cytomegalovirus exposure and HLA in healthy donors. Profiling relied on immunoSEQ multiplex PCR, and the TCRdb table lists in-frame clones only, not all of them. Among fewer than 200,000 clones listed, about 71% were seen once. The sequenced sample was PBMCs. The receptors shown here come from a woman aged 25 to 45 in good health and CMV-seronegative. Each CDR3 is given with its conserved first and last residue.

V gene,J gene,CDR3 length,CDR3 protein
TRBV9,TRBJ2-3,14,CASSGGTLSDTQYF
TRBV25-1,TRBJ1-1,15,CASSELEGWGTEAFF
TRBV7-9,TRBJ2-1,12,CASSSLRGDQFF
TRBV6-5,TRBJ2-3,15,CASSYVSSGTDTQYF
TRBV27,TRBJ2-1,13,CASRPGLVKEQFF
TRBV11-3,TRBJ1-5,14,CASSSRGVPQPQHF
TRBV28,TRBJ2-6,16,CASSWLQGSGANVLTF
TRBV27,TRBJ2-2,15,CASSETGGPAGELFF
TRBV11-2,TRBJ1-2,15,CASSLGQNTPHGYTF
TRBV5-4,TRBJ2-3,16,CASSLALDLKTDTQYF
TRBV7-9,TRBJ1-6,16,CSSSSLRGGSDSPLHF
TRBV2,TRBJ1-2,14,CASSFLGTGDGYTF
TRBV19,TRBJ2-5,15,CASSLDGGSRETQYF
TRBV7-9,TRBJ1-5,16,CSSSYGDRYSNQPQHF
TRBV10-3,TRBJ2-3,18,CAIAGWVGLGRSVDTQYF
TRBV7-3,TRBJ2-1,14,CASSFGQGRNEQFF
TRBV14,TRBJ2-5,14,CASSRDRGLLTQYF
TRBV7-9,TRBJ2-7,13,CASSFGQLYEQYF
TRBV5-1,TRBJ1-2,15,CASSLGDAGYGGYTF
TRBV19,TRBJ2-3,15,CASSMSGQGSDTQYF
TRBV5-1,TRBJ2-7,13,CASSVDRSYEQYF
TRBV4-3,TRBJ1-1,15,CASSLSRGLNTEAFF